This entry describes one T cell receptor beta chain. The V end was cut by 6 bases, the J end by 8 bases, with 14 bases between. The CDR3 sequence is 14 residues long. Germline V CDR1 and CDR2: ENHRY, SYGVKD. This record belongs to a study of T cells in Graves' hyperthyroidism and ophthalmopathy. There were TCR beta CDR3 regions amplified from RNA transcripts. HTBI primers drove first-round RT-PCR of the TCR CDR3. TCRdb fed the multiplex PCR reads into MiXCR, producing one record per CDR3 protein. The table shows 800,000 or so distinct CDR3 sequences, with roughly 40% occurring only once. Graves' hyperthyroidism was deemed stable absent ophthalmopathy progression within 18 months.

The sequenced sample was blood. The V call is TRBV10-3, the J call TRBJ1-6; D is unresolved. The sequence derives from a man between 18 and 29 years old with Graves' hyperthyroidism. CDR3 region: CAISRAVADSPLHF. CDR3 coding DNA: TGTGCCATCAGCCGGGCTGTCGCGGATTCACCCCTCCACTTT.